Shown below are 29 T cell receptor beta chains from a single sample sequenced in a study of blood T cell repertoires in COVID-19. TCRdb's table, derived via immunoSEQ multiplex PCR, lists solely in-frame clones and lacks some. The table has 60,000 to 70,000 clones, around 80% seen once. The material sequenced was peripheral blood. The receptors derive from a man at least 80 years old with acute or convalescent COVID-19.

The rearrangement links TRBV10-3 to TRBJ2-7; D gene uncertain. Between the trimmed V and J ends, which lost 2 bases and 3 bases, there was a span of 5 bases. CDR3 length equals 12 residues. Germline CDR1 is ENHRY and CDR2 is SYGVKD. In DNA form, the CDR3 reads TGTGCCATCAGTGAGACTATCTACGAGCAGTACTTC. Its translation is CAISETIYEQYF.

This sequence joins TRBV15 and TRBJ2-3; 7 bases match TRBD2. Germline CDR1 is LNHNV and CDR2 is YYDKDF (reference sequence). The J segment lost 4 bases and the V segment lost 4 bases, leaving 8 bases of the junction unmatched. The length of the CDR3 is 15 residues. The CDR3 nucleotides read TGTGCCACCAGCAATTGGACTAGAAATGCAGATACGCAGTATTTT. Amino acids: CATSNWTRNADTQYF.

The chain carries TRBV4-3 and TRBJ2-3; 12 nucleotides align to TRBD1. V was pared by 4 bases and J by 3 bases, with 17 bases of the junction left unmatched. This CDR3 is 20 amino acids long. The germline V gene has CDR1 LGHNA and CDR2 YSLEER. The CDR3 DNA reads TGCGCCAGCAGCCGAGCAACCGGGACAGGGGGCTTATCCCCTACAGATACGCAGTATTTT. Amino acids: CASSRATGTGGLSPTDTQYF.

The rearrangement links TRBV18 to TRBJ2-7; D possibly corresponds to TRBD2 (6 bases). Per the germline V gene, CDR1 is KGHSH and CDR2 is LQKENI. The CDR3 consists of 13 residues. V was clipped by 2 bases and J by 3 bases, with 8 bases between them. The CDR3 is CASSPGGNYEQYF. The CDR3 region has the DNA TGTGCCAGCTCACCAGGGGGGAACTACGAGCAGTACTTC.

The chain links TRBV15 to TRBJ2-2; 10 positions agree with TRBD2. CDR3 length equals 16 residues. Germline trimming cut 1 base from V and 7 bases from J; bases unmatched to any gene: 6. Looked up from germline, CDR1 is LNHNV and CDR2 is YYDKDF (reference sequence). CDR3 sequence (DNA): TGTGCCACCAGCAGAGGGGCTAGCGGGGGAGACGGGGAGCTGTTTTTT. Encoded protein: CATSRGASGGDGELFF.

This clone was found a few times. The V gene is TRBV5-1, the J gene TRBJ1-5, with 7 positions matching TRBD1. The germline CDR1 and CDR2 sequences are SGHRS and YFSETQ. The V segment lost 8 bases and the J segment 6 bases; nucleotides outside the gene matches: 8. The CDR3 consists of 13 residues. The CDR3, as DNA: TGCGCCAGGTGGACAGGTGCAATTCAGCCCCAGCATTTT. It encodes CARWTGAIQPQHF. Combining the CDR3 with reference TRBV5-1 and TRBJ1-5 gives the whole variable domain KAGVTQTPRYLIKTRGQQVTLSCSPISGHRSVSWYQQTPGQGLQFLFEYFSETQRNKGNFPGRFSGRQFSNSRSEMNVSTLELGDSALYLCARWTGAIQPQHFGDGTRLSIL.

This clone is a singleton in its sample. The chain couples TRBV10-3 to TRBJ2-1; TRBD2 matches 8 bases. The CDR3 is 15 residues long. Trimming removed 0 bases from V and 5 bases from J; junction bases left unmatched: 3. Germline assignment: CDR1 ENHRY and CDR2 SYGVKD. The CDR3 DNA sequence: TGTGCCATCAGTGAGTCTCGGGAGGGCCACAATGAGCAGTTCTTC. As protein: CAISESREGHNEQFF.

The chain joins TRBV19 to TRBJ1-1; D is unclear. CDR1 is LNHDA, CDR2 SQIVND, per germline (reference sequence). V gave up 1 base and J gave up 1 base, with 7 bases separating them. CDR3 size: 14 residues. CDR3 protein: CASSIGPSNTEAFF. The CDR3 DNA reads TGTGCCAGTAGTATAGGGCCGTCGAACACTGAAGCTTTCTTT.

This rearrangement joins TRBV7-2 to TRBJ1-5; TRBD1 is a possible D gene (5 bases). CDR1 and CDR2 from the germline V gene are SGHTA and FQGNSA. Trimming stripped 1 base from V and 5 bases from J, with 18 bases between. The CDR3 covers 17 residues. The CDR3 coding sequence is TGTGCCAGCAGCTTAGGGCGGGGTAGGGGCGAGCATCAGCCCCAGCATTTT. It specifies CASSLGRGRGEHQPQHF.

J is TRBJ2-3 and V is TRBV7-3; tentative D call: TRBD2 (6 bases). Germline V gene lookup returns CDR1 SGHTA and CDR2 FQGTGA. Trimming stripped 0 bases from V and 8 bases from J, with 15 bases between. This CDR3 spans 15 amino acids. DNA for the CDR3: TGTGCCAGCAGCTTAACGAGTGGATTCGGGGGTACGCAGTATTTT. It encodes CASSLTSGFGGTQYF.

There are a few counts of this clone. The chain combines TRBV3-1 (or the pseudogene TRBV3-2) with TRBJ1-6; a weak D match, TRBD1 (6 bases). The V gene's germline CDR1 is LGHDT and CDR2 YNNKEL (reference sequence). V was trimmed by 10 bases and J by 5 bases, leaving 6 bases between them. The CDR3 runs to 11 residues. DNA for the CDR3: TGTGCCACAGGGGATAATTCACCCCTCCACTTT. Translation gives CATGDNSPLHF.

The chain joins TRBV19 to TRBJ1-1; 7 nucleotides agree with TRBD1. CDR3 length equals 16 residues. Germline trimming cut 3 bases from V and 3 bases from J; bases unmatched to any gene: 10. Germline V lookup: CDR1 LNHDA, CDR2 SQIVND (reference sequence). This CDR3 is CASSIGDSQRDTEAFF. The CDR3 DNA sequence: TGTGCCAGTAGTATCGGGGACAGCCAGAGGGACACTGAAGCTTTCTTT. The full variable domain, with the rest looked up from reference TRBV19 and TRBJ1-1, is DGGITQSPKYLFRKEGQNVTLSCEQNLNHDAMYWYRQDPGQGLRLIYYSQIVNDFQKGDIAEGYSVSREKKESFPLTVTSAQKNPTAFYLCASSIGDSQRDTEAFFGQGTRLTVV.

In its sample, this clone was seen once. The chain combines TRBV7-8 with TRBJ2-7; 8 bases are a match to TRBD2. V shed 5 bases and J 3 bases; nucleotides not matched to a gene: 12. Germline V CDR1 and CDR2: SGHVS, FQNEAQ. The CDR3 has 16 residues. The CDR3 is CASSPARGGGFYEQYF. CDR3 coding DNA: TGTGCCAGCAGCCCCGCCAGGGGCGGGGGGTTCTACGAGCAGTACTTC.

This chain connects TRBV5-1 to TRBJ1-1; perhaps TRBD1 as D (5 bases). Germline CDR1 and CDR2: SGHRS and YFSETQ. V dropped 1 base and J dropped 6 bases, with 13 bases sitting between them. The CDR3 spans 14 residues. CDR3 sequence reads: CASSLKQDSPEAFF. Written as DNA, the CDR3 is TGCGCCAGCAGCTTGAAACAGGATTCCCCTGAAGCTTTCTTT.

The sample holds one count of this clone. The chain recombines TRBV24-1 with TRBJ2-5; D gene uncertain. The CDR3 totals 15 residues. The germline V gene encodes CDR1 KGHDR and CDR2 SFDVKD. The V gene lost 0 bases and the J gene lost 2 bases, with 9 bases spanning the gap. CDR3 amino acids: CATSDLGNQQETQYF. The CDR3 DNA is TGTGCCACCAGTGATTTGGGCAATCAACAAGAGACCCAGTACTTC.

The chain is built from TRBV6-2 or TRBV6-3 and TRBJ1-1; 7 bases agree with TRBD1. CDR3 length: 14 amino acids. Germline lookup yields CDR1 MNHEY and CDR2 SVGEGT. The V segment lost 5 bases and the J segment 2 bases; nucleotides outside the gene matches: 5. CDR3 sequence: CASSKGTANTEAFF. The CDR3 DNA reads as TGTGCCAGCAGTAAAGGGACAGCCAACACTGAAGCTTTCTTT.

The CDR3 protein is CATSGRTSADWDGELFF. Written as DNA, the CDR3 is TGTGCCACCAGTGGCCGGACTAGCGCAGATTGGGACGGGGAGCTGTTTTTT. The chain is built from TRBV24-1 and TRBJ2-2, with 9 bases matching TRBD2. The CDR3 is 17 residues long. CDR1 is KGHDR and CDR2 is SFDVKD in the germline V gene. With V trimmed by 5 bases and J by 7 bases, 13 bases remained unmatched.

The V and J genes are TRBV7-8 and TRBJ1-2; possibly TRBD1 for D (6 bases). The CDR3 has 14 residues. CDR1 and CDR2 (germline): SGHVS, FQNEAQ. With 2 bases removed from V and 4 bases from J, the gap between germline ends came to 11 bases. CDR3 residues: CASSLNREGYGYTF. CDR3 sequence (DNA): TGTGCCAGCAGCTTAAACAGGGAAGGCTATGGCTACACCTTC.

In DNA form, the CDR3 reads TGTGCCAGTAGTTTCTACAGGGGGGGTCAAGAGACCCAGTACTTC. This sequence encodes CASSFYRGGQETQYF. The rearrangement uses TRBV19 and TRBJ2-5; maybe TRBD1 (8 bases). Germline V lookup: CDR1 LNHDA, CDR2 SQIVND (reference sequence). The CDR3 has 15 amino acids. V shed 5 bases and J shed 2 bases, with 15 bases lying between them.

V gene TRBV2 combines with J gene TRBJ1-6, with a tentative D call TRBD1 (5 bases). The V end was cut by 6 bases, the J end by 0 bases, with 9 bases between. CDR3 length equals 15 residues. Germline CDR1 reads SNHLY; CDR2 reads FYNNEI. CDR3: CASRDTLSYNSPLHF. The CDR3 region has the DNA TGTGCCAGCAGGGACACCCTCTCCTATAATTCACCCCTCCACTTT. The complete variable domain, with remaining parts taken from reference TRBV2 and TRBJ1-6, reads EPEVTQTPSHQVTQMGQEVILRCVPISNHLYFYWYRQILGQKVEFLVSFYNNEISEKSEIFDDQFSVERPDGSNFTLKIRSTKLEDSAMYFCASRDTLSYNSPLHFGNGTRLTVT.

The chain recombines TRBV28 with TRBJ1-2; no firm D call. Deletions cut 5 bases from V and 4 bases from J, with 17 bases between. This CDR3 comprises 15 residues. Germline values: CDR1 MDHEN, CDR2 SYDVKM. The CDR3 nucleotides are TGTGCCAGCAGTACCACCGAGACCGCGGGCTATGGCTACACCTTC. Amino acids: CASSTTETAGYGYTF.

The chain couples TRBV14 to TRBJ1-1; 9 bases agree with TRBD1. Germline-derived CDR1 and CDR2 are SGHDN and FVKESK. V was pared by 5 bases and J by 9 bases, with 7 bases of the junction left unmatched. This CDR3 spans 13 amino acids. CDR3 region: CASSSQGARKAFF. The CDR3 coding sequence is TGTGCCAGCAGCTCACAGGGGGCAAGAAAAGCTTTCTTT.

The chain employs TRBV5-1 and TRBJ2-7; D is perhaps TRBD1 (6 bases). CDR1 is SGHRS, CDR2 YFSETQ, per germline. Trimming pared 0 bases from V and 1 base from J, leaving 14 bases between. This CDR3 is 16 amino acids long. The CDR3 sequence: CASSLGGQGDSYEQYF. CDR3 nucleotide sequence: TGCGCCAGCAGCTTGGGGGGGCAGGGTGATTCCTACGAGCAGTACTTC.

The genes are TRBV4-1 and TRBJ2-1; the D gene is possibly TRBD1 (5 bases). Germline CDR1 MGHRA, CDR2 YSYEKL. The CDR3 has 16 amino acids. V lost 1 base and J 7 bases, leaving 17 bases between the germline ends. The CDR3 DNA follows: TGCGCCAGCAGCCAAGGTCCGCCCAGGACACGGAATGAGCAGTTCTTC. Translation: CASSQGPPRTRNEQFF.

V and J are TRBV6-2 or TRBV6-3 and TRBJ1-1, with D possibly matching TRBD1 (6 bases). Germline CDR1 and CDR2: MNHEY and SVGEGT. The CDR3 is 14 amino acids. Between the trimmed V and J ends, which lost 4 bases and 4 bases, there was a span of 13 bases. CDR3 protein: CASSSQGSFTEAFF. The DNA of the CDR3 is TGTGCCAGCAGTTCGCAGGGGAGTTTCACTGAAGCTTTCTTT.

The table lists this clone with a few counts. V and J are TRBV27 and TRBJ2-3; TRBD2 matches 10 bases. Germline values: CDR1 MNHEY, CDR2 SMNVEV (reference sequence). This CDR3 contains 18 residues. V dropped 5 bases and J dropped 4; count of bases not matched to a gene: 15. CDR3 residues: CASSRGASGGFVADTQYF. CDR3 DNA: TGTGCCAGCAGTCGGGGGGCTAGCGGGGGATTTGTGGCAGATACGCAGTATTTT.

The chain has TRBV7-9 and TRBJ1-5; possibly TRBD1 for D (6 bases). Germline V gene data show CDR1 as SEHNR and CDR2 as FQNEAQ (reference sequence). V lost 5 bases to trimming and J lost 4 bases, with 15 bases between them. This CDR3 region has 15 residues. Here the CDR3 reads CASSPTTGINQPQHF. The CDR3 DNA reads TGTGCCAGCAGCCCCACTACAGGGATTAATCAGCCCCAGCATTTT.

The rearrangement links TRBV4-3 to TRBJ2-3; a weak D match, TRBD2 (6 bases). The CDR3 extends over 16 amino acids. Trimming stripped 0 bases from V and 2 bases from J, with 12 bases between. CDR1 is LGHNA, CDR2 YSLEER, per germline. The CDR3, as DNA: TGCGCCAGCAGCCAAGATCACGGGGGTAACACAGATACGCAGTATTTT. Amino acids: CASSQDHGGNTDTQYF.

The chain recombines TRBV5-1 with TRBJ1-3, with D hard to call. Between the trimmed V and J ends, which lost 4 bases and 2 bases, there was a span of 10 bases. The CDR3 has 14 residues. CDR1 is SGHRS, CDR2 YFSETQ, per germline. CDR3 protein: CASSRGETGNTIYF. The CDR3, as DNA: TGCGCCAGCAGCCGCGGGGAGACTGGAAACACCATATATTTT. The variable domain in full, with the rest retrieved from reference TRBV5-1 and TRBJ1-3, is KAGVTQTPRYLIKTRGQQVTLSCSPISGHRSVSWYQQTPGQGLQFLFEYFSETQRNKGNFPGRFSGRQFSNSRSEMNVSTLELGDSALYLCASSRGETGNTIYFGEGSWLTVV.